The clone carrying this T cell receptor (beta chain) was detected a few times. Its antigen is as yet unknown. The time point is: sample taken at primary tumor resection. The data were taken from a study of spatial heterogeneity in lung cancer. At the level of the study: Fewer alpha-chain than beta-chain sequences were consistently detected.

A single record per CDR3 protein comes from TCRdb applying MiXCR to the 5' RACE reads. Counted here are approximately 2,500 distinct CDR3 sequences, roughly an eighth occurring once; the ten biggest clones make up 10%. Broader study findings: It was found that expanded intratumoral alpha and beta TCR counts tracked tumor mutation counts.

The CDR3 is 14 amino acids. The ends were cut back, 0 bases at V and 6 bases at J, with 10 bases in the middle. Germline values: CDR1 LGHNA, CDR2 YSLEER. This TCR was sampled from a male donor with early-stage non-small cell lung cancer. The chain recombines TRBV4-3 with TRBJ2-3; D is unresolved. The material sequenced was lung tumor tissue, taken at surgery. CDR3 coding DNA: TGCGCCAGCAGCCAAGATCGTGTAAGGGATACGCAGTATTTT. Translating gives CASSQDRVRDTQYF.